This TCR beta chain was profiled in a study of T cell repertoires in cytomegalovirus infection. CDR3 length equals 15 residues. Looked up from germline, CDR1 is MDHEN and CDR2 is SYDVKM. J gave up 0 bases and V 5 bases, and 6 bases lay outside the gene matches. Notes on the study in general: The response measured ex vivo was dominated by TCR beta clonotypes (HLA-C-restricted and CMV-specific).

From the reads, TCRdb called clonotypes with MiXCR, one entry per CDR3 protein. The sample yields 150,000 to 200,000 distinct CDR3 sequences, about 28% seen once. As to this clonotype: Its antigen is not identified.

This clonotype was sampled from a human donor in good health (CMV status not recorded). Some clones in this sample may be carry-over from other donors' samples. The source material was PBMCs. The chain joins TRBV28 to TRBJ2-5, with 7 nucleotides matching TRBD1. The CDR3 here is CASSPSGQHQETQYF. DNA of the CDR3: TGTGCCAGCAGTCCGTCGGGACAGCACCAAGAGACCCAGTACTTC.